The rows below give T cell receptor beta chains drawn from one sample of a study of shared clonotypes between healthy human individuals. Assay used: immunoSEQ multiplex PCR; TCRdb lists only in-frame clones, some missing. The sample lists roughly 700,000 clones; approximately 74% were seen once. Sequencing used memory CD4+ T cells sorted from blood. The receptors shown here come from a woman under 40 in good health. The CDR3 runs from the conserved cysteine through the conserved F or W. The D gene is left open where the match is weak. Rows give clone size only sometimes, using once, few, many, or a class for an expanded clone.

v_call: TRBV28; clone_size: once; d_call: .; j_call: TRBJ2-1; cdr3_aa: CASSPLSFGLHNEQFF; cdr3_nt: TGTGCCAGCAGTCCCCTCTCATTTGGACTCCACAATGAGCAGTTCTTC
v_call: TRBV5-1; clone_size: .; d_call: .; j_call: TRBJ1-4; cdr3_aa: CASSPPTSGNEKLFF; cdr3_nt: TGCGCCAGCAGTCCTCCGACCTCCGGAAATGAAAAACTGTTTTTT
v_call: TRBV18; clone_size: few; d_call: TRBD2; j_call: TRBJ2-1; cdr3_aa: CASSTTSAEQFF; cdr3_nt: TGTGCCAGCTCGACGACTAGCGCTGAGCAGTTCTTC
v_call: TRBV7-9; clone_size: once; d_call: .; j_call: TRBJ2-3; cdr3_aa: CASSDTRRQGTDTQYF; cdr3_nt: TGTGCCAGCAGCGACACTCGGAGGCAAGGCACAGATACGCAGTATTTT
v_call: TRBV7-9; clone_size: .; d_call: TRBD1; j_call: TRBJ1-2; cdr3_aa: CASSRPGTGPGYGYTF; cdr3_nt: TGTGCCAGCAGCCGTCCCGGGACAGGTCCGGGATATGGCTACACCTTC
v_call: TRBV21-1; clone_size: .; d_call: .; j_call: TRBJ2-7; cdr3_aa: CASSKGKREENEQYF; cdr3_nt: TGTGCCAGCAGCAAAGGAAAGCGGGAGGAGAACGAGCAGTACTTC
v_call: TRBV6-5; clone_size: .; d_call: .; j_call: TRBJ2-7; cdr3_aa: CASSRPQYNEQYF; cdr3_nt: TGTGCCAGCAGCCGCCCGCAGTATAATGAGCAGTACTTC
v_call: TRBV10-3; clone_size: .; d_call: .; j_call: TRBJ1-5; cdr3_aa: CAISGQENQPQHF; cdr3_nt: TGTGCCATCAGTGGACAGGAAAATCAGCCCCAGCATTTT
v_call: TRBV28; clone_size: .; d_call: TRBD2; j_call: TRBJ2-1; cdr3_aa: CASSFRTSGIIEQFF; cdr3_nt: TGTGCCAGCAGTTTTCGGACTAGCGGGATCATAGAGCAGTTCTTC
v_call: TRBV27; clone_size: .; d_call: TRBD2; j_call: TRBJ2-3; cdr3_aa: CASRSMAGGVRDTQYF; cdr3_nt: TGTGCCAGCAGGAGCATGGCGGGAGGGGTGAGAGATACGCAGTATTTT
v_call: TRBV6-1; clone_size: .; d_call: .; j_call: TRBJ1-3; cdr3_aa: CASKVSREPGNTIYF; cdr3_nt: TGTGCCAGCAAGGTTTCCCGAGAGCCTGGAAACACCATATATTTT
v_call: TRBV29-1; clone_size: .; d_call: .; j_call: TRBJ2-5; cdr3_aa: CSVVGYQETQYF; cdr3_nt: TGCAGCGTTGTAGGTTACCAAGAGACCCAGTACTTC
v_call: TRBV10-3; clone_size: few; d_call: TRBD2; j_call: TRBJ2-1; cdr3_aa: CAISTSGRYNEQFF; cdr3_nt: TGTGCCATCAGCACTAGCGGGAGGTACAATGAGCAGTTCTTC
v_call: TRBV18; clone_size: .; d_call: .; j_call: TRBJ2-2; cdr3_aa: CASSPQGRDTGELFF; cdr3_nt: TGTGCCAGCTCACCACAGGGACGGGACACCGGGGAGCTGTTTTTT
v_call: TRBV5-1; clone_size: .; d_call: TRBD2; j_call: TRBJ2-1; cdr3_aa: CASSPGGSSYNEQFF; cdr3_nt: TGCGCCAGCAGTCCAGGCGGGAGCTCCTACAATGAGCAGTTCTTC
v_call: TRBV27; clone_size: .; d_call: .; j_call: TRBJ2-6; cdr3_aa: CASSLSGGANVLTF; cdr3_nt: TGTGCCAGCAGTTTGTCTGGTGGGGCCAACGTCCTGACTTTC
v_call: TRBV5-4; clone_size: once; d_call: TRBD2; j_call: TRBJ2-1; cdr3_aa: CASSLLAGGVHNEQFF; cdr3_nt: TGTGCCAGCAGCTTGTTAGCGGGAGGGGTCCACAATGAGCAGTTCTTC
v_call: TRBV28; clone_size: .; d_call: .; j_call: TRBJ1-3; cdr3_aa: CASSSNSASGNTIYF; cdr3_nt: TGTGCCAGCAGTTCCAACAGTGCCTCTGGAAACACCATATATTTT
v_call: TRBV11-2; clone_size: .; d_call: .; j_call: TRBJ1-1; cdr3_aa: CASIRRGGGNTEAFF; cdr3_nt: TGTGCCAGCATTCGAAGAGGGGGAGGGAACACTGAAGCTTTCTTT
v_call: TRBV29-1; clone_size: few; d_call: TRBD2; j_call: TRBJ2-5; cdr3_aa: CSVAPTSVGETQYF; cdr3_nt: TGCAGCGTAGCCCCGACTAGCGTGGGAGAGACCCAGTACTTC
v_call: TRBV12-5; clone_size: .; d_call: TRBD2; j_call: TRBJ2-7; cdr3_aa: CASGLAPPGGYPYEQYF; cdr3_nt: TGTGCTAGTGGTTTGGCACCCCCGGGGGGATATCCCTACGAGCAGTACTTC
v_call: TRBV7-7; clone_size: few; d_call: .; j_call: TRBJ1-5; cdr3_aa: CASTLPGGRAQPQHF; cdr3_nt: TGTGCCAGCACGCTCCCGGGGGGACGGGCCCAGCCCCAGCATTTT
v_call: TRBV30; clone_size: .; d_call: .; j_call: TRBJ2-7; cdr3_aa: CAWKRVGHEQYF; cdr3_nt: TGTGCCTGGAAGCGGGTTGGCCACGAGCAGTACTTC
v_call: TRBV28; clone_size: .; d_call: .; j_call: TRBJ2-7; cdr3_aa: CASSVPGHYEQYF; cdr3_nt: TGCGCCAGCAGCGTCCCAGGGCACTACGAGCAGTACTTC
v_call: TRBV7-2; clone_size: .; d_call: TRBD2; j_call: TRBJ2-7; cdr3_aa: CASSLASGEQYEQYF; cdr3_nt: TGTGCCAGCAGCTTAGCTAGCGGGGAACAGTACGAGCAGTACTTC
v_call: TRBV19; clone_size: .; d_call: TRBD2; j_call: TRBJ2-7; cdr3_aa: CASSILAGGPYEQYF; cdr3_nt: TGTGCCAGTAGTATTCTAGCGGGAGGCCCCTACGAGCAGTACTTC
v_call: TRBV28; clone_size: .; d_call: TRBD2; j_call: TRBJ2-1; cdr3_aa: CASSSPTSGTDEQFF; cdr3_nt: TGTGCCAGCAGTTCCCCTACTAGCGGGACCGATGAGCAGTTCTTC
v_call: TRBV4-1; clone_size: .; d_call: .; j_call: TRBJ1-2; cdr3_aa: CASSHPEDTADYGYTF; cdr3_nt: TGCGCCAGCAGCCACCCAGAGGACACCGCGGACTATGGCTACACCTTC
v_call: TRBV30; clone_size: .; d_call: TRBD1; j_call: TRBJ1-1; cdr3_aa: CAWSVRPGQGNTEAFF; cdr3_nt: TGTGCCTGGAGTGTACGCCCAGGACAGGGGAACACTGAAGCTTTCTTT
v_call: TRBV11-2; clone_size: few; d_call: .; j_call: TRBJ2-5; cdr3_aa: CASSLDPPTNFGETQYF; cdr3_nt: TGTGCCAGCAGCTTAGATCCGCCGACCAACTTCGGGGAGACCCAGTACTTC
v_call: TRBV5-1; clone_size: few; d_call: .; j_call: TRBJ1-4; cdr3_aa: CASSLLGNEKLFF; cdr3_nt: TGCGCCAGCAGCTTGTTGGGGAATGAAAAACTGTTTTTT
v_call: TRBV30; clone_size: .; d_call: .; j_call: TRBJ1-1; cdr3_aa: CGGGGSRPAFF; cdr3_nt: TGTGGAGGGGGAGGCTCCCGCCCGGCTTTCTTT
v_call: TRBV7-7; clone_size: .; d_call: .; j_call: TRBJ2-5; cdr3_aa: CASSQTGGLETQYF; cdr3_nt: TGTGCCAGCAGCCAAACGGGGGGCCTAGAGACCCAGTACTTC
v_call: TRBV18; clone_size: .; d_call: TRBD2; j_call: TRBJ2-5; cdr3_aa: CASSPRTASGEGETQYF; cdr3_nt: TGTGCCAGCTCACCACGGACTGCGAGCGGGGAGGGGGAGACCCAGTACTTC
v_call: TRBV6-1; clone_size: .; d_call: TRBD2; j_call: TRBJ2-2; cdr3_aa: CATLWASGNTGELFF; cdr3_nt: TGTGCCACCCTGTGGGCTAGCGGGAACACCGGGGAGCTGTTTTTT
v_call: TRBV29-1; clone_size: .; d_call: .; j_call: TRBJ2-1; cdr3_aa: CSVRLQSSYNEQFF; cdr3_nt: TGCAGCGTTCGGCTACAGAGCTCCTACAATGAGCAGTTCTTC
v_call: TRBV7-3; clone_size: .; d_call: TRBD2; j_call: TRBJ2-1; cdr3_aa: CASSPTSGAGNEQFF; cdr3_nt: TGTGCCAGCAGCCCGACTAGCGGGGCAGGGAATGAGCAGTTCTTC
v_call: TRBV7-2; clone_size: .; d_call: .; j_call: TRBJ2-2; cdr3_aa: CASSLRARELFF; cdr3_nt: TGTGCCAGCAGCTTACGGGCCAGGGAGCTGTTTTTT
v_call: TRBV28; clone_size: many; d_call: .; j_call: TRBJ2-7; cdr3_aa: CASSRLYEQYF; cdr3_nt: TGTGCCAGCAGTCGCCTCTACGAGCAGTACTTC
v_call: TRBV10-2; clone_size: .; d_call: .; j_call: TRBJ2-3; cdr3_aa: CASSERETNTDTQYF; cdr3_nt: TGCGCCAGCAGTGAGCGGGAGACTAACACAGATACGCAGTATTTT
v_call: TRBV28; clone_size: .; d_call: TRBD1; j_call: TRBJ1-3; cdr3_aa: CASGRQGSGNTIYF; cdr3_nt: TGTGCCAGCGGTAGACAGGGGTCTGGAAACACCATATATTTT
v_call: TRBV5-1; clone_size: .; d_call: .; j_call: TRBJ2-7; cdr3_aa: CASSLGAGQSSYEQYF; cdr3_nt: TGCGCCAGCAGCTTGGGGGCGGGACAGTCTTCCTACGAGCAGTACTTC
v_call: TRBV28; clone_size: .; d_call: TRBD1; j_call: TRBJ1-5; cdr3_aa: CASSWGDRLFNQPQHF; cdr3_nt: TGTGCCAGCAGTTGGGGGGACAGATTATTCAATCAGCCCCAGCATTTT
v_call: TRBV27; clone_size: few; d_call: TRBD2; j_call: TRBJ2-7; cdr3_aa: CASSLNSLAGNEQYF; cdr3_nt: TGTGCCAGCAGTTTAAATTCGCTAGCGGGCAACGAGCAGTACTTC
v_call: TRBV4-2; clone_size: .; d_call: .; j_call: TRBJ2-1; cdr3_aa: CASSQGVGGREQFF; cdr3_nt: TGTGCCAGCAGCCAAGGCGTCGGGGGCCGTGAGCAGTTCTTC
v_call: TRBV14; clone_size: .; d_call: .; j_call: TRBJ1-1; cdr3_aa: CASSQVIRTDNTEAFF; cdr3_nt: TGTGCCAGCAGCCAAGTCATCAGGACAGATAATACTGAAGCTTTCTTT
v_call: TRBV28; clone_size: .; d_call: .; j_call: TRBJ2-1; cdr3_aa: CASSLRGRDEQFF; cdr3_nt: TGTGCCAGCAGTTTAAGGGGCCGGGACGAGCAGTTCTTC
v_call: TRBV19; clone_size: .; d_call: TRBD1; j_call: TRBJ1-5; cdr3_aa: CASSLQGGIDQPQHF; cdr3_nt: TGTGCCAGTAGTCTCCAGGGGGGCATCGACCAGCCCCAGCATTTT
v_call: TRBV4-1; clone_size: .; d_call: .; j_call: TRBJ1-5; cdr3_aa: CASSQDSRNQPQHF; cdr3_nt: TGCGCCAGCAGCCAAGATTCTAGAAATCAGCCCCAGCATTTT
v_call: TRBV21-1; clone_size: .; d_call: .; j_call: TRBJ1-5; cdr3_aa: CASSKGGRVVWQPQHF; cdr3_nt: TGTGCCAGCAGCAAAGGAGGCAGGGTGGTGTGGCAGCCCCAGCATTTT
v_call: TRBV6-6; clone_size: .; d_call: .; j_call: TRBJ2-5; cdr3_aa: CASSGDRIYQETQYF; cdr3_nt: TGTGCCAGCAGCGGGGACCGAATTTACCAAGAGACCCAGTACTTC
v_call: TRBV6-5; clone_size: few; d_call: TRBD2; j_call: TRBJ2-3; cdr3_aa: CASSWGLVGRDTQYF; cdr3_nt: TGTGCCAGCAGTTGGGGACTAGTCGGAAGAGATACGCAGTATTTT
v_call: TRBV10-3; clone_size: .; d_call: TRBD2; j_call: TRBJ2-7; cdr3_aa: CAIRRTSGSYEQYF; cdr3_nt: TGTGCCATCAGGAGGACTAGCGGGAGCTACGAGCAGTACTTC
v_call: TRBV6-5; clone_size: once; d_call: .; j_call: TRBJ1-4; cdr3_aa: CASSRTAGNEKLFF; cdr3_nt: TGTGCCAGCAGCCGGACTGCCGGTAATGAAAAACTGTTTTTT
v_call: TRBV11-2; clone_size: .; d_call: .; j_call: TRBJ1-5; cdr3_aa: CASSLVSGFNQPQHF; cdr3_nt: TGTGCCAGCAGCTTAGTCTCAGGGTTCAATCAGCCCCAGCATTTT